This section outlines one T cell receptor (beta chain) sequence together with its context. This clone was observed once. The specificity of this receptor is unknown. Within one base of it there is no much larger clone, and no base qualities were kept. The immunoSEQ hsTCRB v3.0 assay was used at survey level resolution for TRB variable region sequencing. The targeted TRB sequencing depth was roughly 40,000-55,000 T-cell genomes per sample. Pooled TRB libraries were sequenced on an Illumina MiSeq with a v3 150-cycle kit. Regarding the original processing steps: Repertoire analysis ran in R within a reproducible Nextflow workflow covering QC, data transformation and analysis. LymphoSeq2, an R package for exploring AIRR-Seq data, was used to implement custom analyses. After excluding a few samples that yielded fewer than 5000 total TRB sequences, roughly 190 HIV repertoires remained for analysis. Among the 180 or so HIV repertoires that were kept, almost 60 were collected before ART initiation and under 150 were collected after ART initiation. Repertoires were downsampled to 5000 TRB nucleotide sequences, with summary statistics averaged over 100 downsampling iterations. TRB sequences were retained for analysis only if CDR3 regions of at least seven amino acids were present. A Shannon entropy-derived clonality score and the Gini coefficient were used to measure diversity. In the repertoire networks, any two of the top 5000 CDR3 amino acid sequences were connected whenever the two sequences differed by an edit distance of one. For TRB CDR3 amino acid sequences, GLIPH2 was used to predict antigen specificity groups and MHC restriction. CDR3 amino acid sequences were matched against VDJdb and McPAS-TCR to flag known CMV, EBV, HIV or tissue antigen associations. Pre-ART, post-ART and control groups were compared with Wilcoxon signed-rank tests and Holm-Bonferroni correction. In TCRdb, the immuneACCESS table is reduced to in-frame sequences with V and J assigned. These tables do not hold every clone; where another copy was compared, an unresolved V gene accounts for under half, and the others remain unexplained. V and J calls and clone size come straight from that table; D and trimming were deduced from the DNA. This sample gives about 9,700 clones in total; under 85% of them show up just once. Clones ranked in the top ten supply roughly 21% of the sample.

The germline V gene sets CDR1 to ENHRY and CDR2 to SYGVKD. The CDR3, cysteine through phenylalanine, is 13 amino acids long. The only DNA kept is the CDR3, 39 bases in frame from the first base. V sheds 6 bases and J sheds 5 bases, leaving 12 bases between their ends. This sample is drawn from a study of long-term antiretroviral therapy in people with HIV (dated by TCRdb to between 2021 and 2024). As for the study more broadly: The earliest samples were collected roughly a decade before the 2015 WHO recommendation for immediate ART, at a time when ART was usually postponed until CD4 counts fell. This retrospective serial study examined whether starting ART and sustained HIV suppression were associated with changes in the composition and diversity of the TRB repertoire in peripheral blood. The cohort contributed 150 to 200 cryopreserved PBMC samples from under 35 adults with confirmed HIV infection, collected serially over a mean of approximately six years (range 1-12). Among the approximately 32 participants with HIV, over nine were female. Test extractions of a monoclonal T-cell line alongside a few dozen polyclonal samples showed no cross-contamination during QIAcube processing.

Inclusion was restricted to participants for whom at least one PBMC sample before ART initiation and at least two post-ART samples were available. Treatment was received in the United States of America by all participants with HIV. Before DNA extraction, cryopreserved samples containing 1-10 million PBMC were thawed and washed. At the time of the earliest PBMC sample, participants with HIV were aged between about 20 and 60 years. Each participant contributed PBMC samples from 1-4 timepoints before ART initiation and 2-8 timepoints after ART initiation, with a median of 7 samples. For every participant, serial HIV viral load, CD4+ T-cell count, ART history and demographic data were obtained. Genomic DNA was extracted from unsorted PBMC with a Qiagen kit on a QIAcube, processed in batches of 12 samples. Study-wide findings and limitations: Narrower CDR3 length ranges were observed in HIV repertoires than in controls, and an antigen-experienced repertoire with only a slight naive shift after ART was suggested by the network structure. No data were available on ART adherence, viral resistance or therapy changes, limiting inferences about post-ART repertoire changes. Starting ART was linked to a significant rise in TRB diversity, yet even after long-term ART the diversity remained significantly lower than in transplant donor controls. Limited PBMC availability meant only the TCR beta chain was sequenced, without alpha chain pairing. The samples were dated from about 2003 to 2018, and the ART regimens that were used may be less effective than current ART regimens. Expanded TRB clones identified before ART initiation dominated the repertoire at all time points, although this dominance fluctuated and declined in many PLHIV after ART. Because pre-ART samples had limited cell numbers, profiling was done on unsorted PBMC rather than on sorted CD4+ and CD8+ T cells.

This clonotype was sampled from a man aged 40-50 years with HIV. Here the sequenced sample was unsorted PBMCs, taken 1.8 years before starting antiretroviral therapy. The receptor chain draws on TRBV10-3 and TRBJ2-3; the D gene cannot be named for sure. CDR3 reads: CAISQRHLDTQYF. The nucleotide sequence reads TGTGCCATCAGCCAGCGACACTTAGATACGCAGTATTTT.